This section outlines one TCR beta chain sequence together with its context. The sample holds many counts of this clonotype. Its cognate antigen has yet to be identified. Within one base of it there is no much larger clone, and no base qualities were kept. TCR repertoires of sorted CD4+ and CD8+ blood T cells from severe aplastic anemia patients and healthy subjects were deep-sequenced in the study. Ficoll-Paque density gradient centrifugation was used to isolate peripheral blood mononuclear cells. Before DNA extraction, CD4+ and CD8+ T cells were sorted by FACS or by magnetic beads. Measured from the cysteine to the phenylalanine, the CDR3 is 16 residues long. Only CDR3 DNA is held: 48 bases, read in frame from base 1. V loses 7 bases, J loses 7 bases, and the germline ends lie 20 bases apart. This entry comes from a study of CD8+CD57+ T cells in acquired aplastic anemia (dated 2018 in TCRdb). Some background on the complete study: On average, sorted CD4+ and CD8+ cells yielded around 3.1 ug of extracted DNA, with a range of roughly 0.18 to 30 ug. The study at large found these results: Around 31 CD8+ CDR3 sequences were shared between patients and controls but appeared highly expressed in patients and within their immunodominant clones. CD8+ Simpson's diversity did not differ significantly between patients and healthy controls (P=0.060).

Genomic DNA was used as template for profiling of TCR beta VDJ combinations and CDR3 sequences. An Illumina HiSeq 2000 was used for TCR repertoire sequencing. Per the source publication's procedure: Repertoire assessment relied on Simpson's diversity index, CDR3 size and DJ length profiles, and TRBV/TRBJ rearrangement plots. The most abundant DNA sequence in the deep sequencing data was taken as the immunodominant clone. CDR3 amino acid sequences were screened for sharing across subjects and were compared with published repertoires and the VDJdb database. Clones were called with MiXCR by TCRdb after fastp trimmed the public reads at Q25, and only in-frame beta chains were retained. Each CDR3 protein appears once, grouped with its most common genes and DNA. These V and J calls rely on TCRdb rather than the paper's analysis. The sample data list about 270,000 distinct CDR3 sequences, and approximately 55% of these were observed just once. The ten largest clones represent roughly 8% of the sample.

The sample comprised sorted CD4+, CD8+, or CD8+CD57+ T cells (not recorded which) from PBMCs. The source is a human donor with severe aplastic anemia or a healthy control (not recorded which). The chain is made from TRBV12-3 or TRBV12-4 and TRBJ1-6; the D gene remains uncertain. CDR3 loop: CASTPPGPAPNSPLHF. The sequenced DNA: TGTGCCAGCACCCCTCCCGGCCCGGCCCCAAATTCACCCCTCCACTTT.